This TCR beta chain was identified during a study of T cell repertoires in cytomegalovirus infection (dated by TCRdb to the late 2010s). In the study overall: Recently identified HLA-C-restricted CMV epitopes, whose presentation resists viral immunomodulation, were targeted by peptide stimulations together with well-studied HLA-B-restricted epitopes. Donor HLA type was relevant to the analysis, because carriage of CMV infection together with the matching HLA type was indicated by public TCR beta signatures. On the study overall, not on this receptor specifically: Cumulative frequency of public TCR beta family members discriminated carriers of CMV infection plus the relevant HLA type in this cohort and an independent approximately 370-donor cohort. The ex vivo response was dominated by HLA-C-restricted CMV-specific TCR beta clonotypes, and the single most frequent clonotype in two of eight donors was supplied by these HLA-C-restricted clonotypes.

Instrument on record: Illumina HiSeq 1500. The public reads were quality trimmed at Q25 with fastp and then assembled into clones with MiXCR by TCRdb, keeping productive beta chains. One record per CDR3 amino acid sequence lists the most common genes and DNA. The sample table holds about 920,000 distinct CDR3 sequences, of which around 30% were seen once. The leading ten clones occupy over 13% of the sample. Sample treatment or condition, as interpreted from the label and publication: in vitro stimulation with specific CMV peptide epitopes to enrich CMV-specific T cells. Note on this clonotype: Its antigen has not been determined. One end of the junction is discordant with germline, which a read error may explain.

From the cysteine through the phenylalanine, the CDR3 covers 16 amino acids. Just the 48-base CDR3 DNA is kept, in frame starting at base 1. The germline V gene encodes CDR1 SGHDT and CDR2 YYEEEE. This receptor was taken from a human donor in good health (CMV status not recorded). Some clones in this sample may be carry-over from other donors' samples. Recombination connected TRBV5-6 to TRBJ2-7; the D gene is perhaps TRBD1 or TRBD2, each of them matching over 6 bases. Sequenced material: cultured CD8+ T cells from PBMCs, taken from culture after CMV antigen stimulation. This receptor has the CDR3 CASSPAAGEEDYEQYF. In nucleotide form, the sequence is TGTGCTAGCAGCCCTGCCGCAGGGGAGGAGGACTACGAGCAGTACTTC.